These 27 T cell receptor beta chains were sequenced from one sample in a study of T-cell reconstitution after alpha-beta-depleted transplantation in children. Construction of the TCRbeta library involved unique molecular identifiers. MiXCR, run by TCRdb on the PCR reads, gives a single entry per CDR3 protein. This sample has around 8,600 distinct CDR3 sequences; 17% occur once, and the top ten carry more than 70%. The sample in question was PBMCs, mostly from graft donor cells, obtained 60 days after TCRalphabeta/CD19-depleted stem cell transplant. The source of these receptors is a girl under two years old who had a stem cell transplant for combined immunodeficiency, so the T cells may come from the graft donor.

This clonotype was detected ten times or more. DNA for the CDR3: TGTGCCAGCAGCTTAGGAGTTCACGCCGGCACAGATACGCAGTATTTT. Translation gives CASSLGVHAGTDTQYF. The V call is TRBV7-9, the J call TRBJ2-3; D unclear. Trimming left V 1 base short and J 1 base short, with 12 bases between. Germline CDR1 SEHNR, CDR2 FQNEAQ (reference sequence). CDR3 length: 16 amino acids. The variable domain in full, with the rest retrieved from reference TRBV7-9 and TRBJ2-3, is DTGVSQNPRHKITKRGQNVTFRCDPISEHNRLYWYRQTLGQGPEFLTYFQNEAQLEKSRLLSDRFSAERPKGSFSTLEIQRTEQGDSAMYLCASSLGVHAGTDTQYFGPGTRLTVL.

In this sample, this clonotype turned up a few times. The V call is TRBV9, the J call TRBJ1-3; D gene ambiguous. V lost 4 bases, J lost 7 bases, and 12 bases lay in between. Germline CDR1 is SGDLS and CDR2 is YYNGEE. The CDR3 has 13 residues. CDR3: CASSPMAGNTIYF. The CDR3 bases are TGTGCCAGCAGCCCTATGGCAGGTAACACCATATATTTT.

In this sample, this clonotype turned up a few times. V is TRBV7-9 and J is TRBJ2-1, with 12 bases matching TRBD2. Germline loops: CDR1 SEHNR, CDR2 FQNEAQ (reference sequence). Unmatched junction bases numbered 10, after V lost 1 base and J lost 6 bases. The CDR3 spans 18 residues. The CDR3 reads CASSLGLRGLAGRNEQFF. The CDR3 DNA reads as TGTGCCAGCAGCTTAGGACTTAGGGGACTAGCGGGCCGCAATGAGCAGTTCTTC.

In this sample, this clonotype turned up a few times. This sequence joins TRBV7-2 and TRBJ2-7; 11 nucleotides match TRBD2. The germline V gene encodes CDR1 SGHTA and CDR2 FQGNSA. The V segment lost 5 bases and the J segment 3 bases; nucleotides outside the gene matches: 6. CDR3 length: 15 residues. CDR3 nucleotide sequence: TGTGCCAGCAGCATTCCTAGCGGGGGGTACTACGAGCAGTACTTC. This encodes CASSIPSGGYYEQYF.

A few counts support this clonotype. This chain connects TRBV5-1 to TRBJ1-5; the D is unclear. The ends were cut back, 5 bases at V and 4 bases at J, with 10 bases in the middle. The CDR3 length is 13 residues. Germline V CDR1 and CDR2: SGHRS, YFSETQ. Here the CDR3 DNA reads TGCGCCAGCAGGGAGGACGGTAATCAGCCCCAGCATTTT. This encodes CASREDGNQPQHF.

A word on this clonotype: It may be a read error: a sequence one base away is much more abundant. This chain links TRBV5-6 with TRBJ2-1, with 8 bases matching TRBD2. This CDR3 spans 15 amino acids. The germline gives CDR1 SGHDT, CDR2 YYEEEE. Here the CDR3 DNA reads TGTGCCAGCAGCTTAGGACTAGCAGGCTACAATGACCAGTTCTTC. It encodes CASSLGLAGYNDQFF.

This clonotype was recorded many times. The chain uses TRBV12-3 or TRBV12-4 and TRBJ1-1; TRBD1 agrees at 7 bases. CDR3 length: 15 residues. The J segment lost 0 bases and the V segment lost 5 bases, leaving 6 bases of the junction unmatched. CDR3 sequence: CASSPTGQLNTEAFF. For the CDR3, the DNA is TGTGCCAGCAGTCCTACGGGACAGTTGAACACTGAAGCTTTCTTT.

The chain employs TRBV27 and TRBJ1-3; perhaps TRBD1 as D (6 bases). There are 13 residues in the CDR3. Germline V CDR1 and CDR2: MNHEY, SMNVEV (reference sequence). V was shortened by 6 bases and J by 3 bases, with 9 bases between the two germline ends. The DNA for the CDR3 is TGTGCCAGCAGGGGGGCCGGTGGAAACACCATATATTTT. The encoded protein is CASRGAGGNTIYF.

The rearrangement joins TRBV12-3 or TRBV12-4 to TRBJ1-4; D call uncertain. V dropped 5 bases and J dropped 4 bases, with 17 bases sitting between them. CDR3 size: 16 residues. CDR3 sequence (DNA): TGTGCCAGCAGTCTGGGCCGATTATCCTATAATGAAAAACTGTTTTTT. It translates to CASSLGRLSYNEKLFF.

V gene TRBV20-1 combines with J gene TRBJ2-5; 16 bases are shared with TRBD2. The J segment lost 5 bases and the V segment lost 5 bases, leaving 14 bases of the junction unmatched. This CDR3 has 18 amino acids. The germline V gene has CDR1 DFQATT and CDR2 SNEGSKA (reference sequence). CDR3 DNA sequence: TGCAGTGCTCCCGTGGGGACTAGCGGGAGGGCCCTTCTCGAGACCCAGTACTTC. Its protein is CSAPVGTSGRALLETQYF.

The chain couples TRBV18 to TRBJ2-1; 9 bases agree with TRBD2. This CDR3 is 16 amino acids long. Trimming removed 2 bases from V and 4 bases from J; junction bases left unmatched: 6. Per the germline V gene, CDR1 is KGHSH and CDR2 is LQKENI. CDR3 bases: TGTGCCAGCTCACCAGGGCTAGCGGGGTTTTACAATGAGCAGTTCTTC. This codes for CASSPGLAGFYNEQFF.

The J gene is TRBJ2-3, the V gene TRBV18; a weak D match, TRBD2 (5 bases). CDR1 and CDR2 from the germline V gene are KGHSH and LQKENI. V was pared by 3 bases and J by 4 bases, with 14 bases between. The CDR3 contains 15 residues. CDR3 nucleotide sequence: TGTGCCAGCTCACCCCGGGGTGGAGTCCCAGATACGCAGTATTTT. Translation: CASSPRGGVPDTQYF.

The chain is built from TRBV20-1 and TRBJ2-7, with D perhaps matching TRBD1 or TRBD2 (5 bases each). CDR3 size: 13 residues. Trimming took 0 bases from V and 2 from J, leaving 8 bases between them. Germline-derived CDR1 and CDR2 are DFQATT and SNEGSKA (reference sequence). The DNA of the CDR3 is TGCAGTGCTAGAGATGGGGACCCCTACGAGCAGTACTTC. Translating it yields CSARDGDPYEQYF.

The sample holds a few counts of this clonotype. The V gene is TRBV14, the J gene TRBJ2-1; TRBD1 matches 7 bases. CDR1 and CDR2 (germline): SGHDN, FVKESK. The CDR3 is made up of 18 amino acids. With 3 bases clipped from V and 0 bases from J, the junction kept 11 bases outside the gene matches. CDR3 in DNA: TGTGCCAGCAGCCATCGAAAGGGACAGAAGAGCTCCTACAATGAGCAGTTCTTC. Its protein product is CASSHRKGQKSSYNEQFF.

The chain joins TRBV20-1 to TRBJ2-7; the D gene is possibly TRBD2 (5 bases). Between the trimmed V and J ends, which lost 6 bases and 0 bases, there was a span of 12 bases. There are 13 residues in the CDR3. Germline values: CDR1 DFQATT, CDR2 SNEGSKA (reference sequence). The chain's CDR3 is CSAKSGYSYEQYF. CDR3 sequence (DNA): TGCAGTGCGAAAAGCGGTTACTCCTACGAGCAGTACTTC.

This clonotype appeared a few times. This chain joins TRBV5-1 and TRBJ2-7, with 13 bases identical to TRBD2. Trimming at V came to 0 bases and at J to 2 bases, leaving 2 bases not matched to a gene. CDR3 length: 16 residues. Germline V gives CDR1 SGHRS, CDR2 YFSETQ. The CDR3 DNA sequence: TGCGCCAGCAGCTTGGAAACTAGCGGGGGGGCCTACGAGCAGTACTTC. Its protein product is CASSLETSGGAYEQYF.

This clonotype was detected many times. The chain uses TRBV10-3 and TRBJ2-5; a possible D gene is TRBD1 (6 bases). This CDR3 region has 14 residues. V dropped 2 bases and J dropped 1 base, with 8 bases sitting between them. The germline V gene has CDR1 ENHRY and CDR2 SYGVKD. The chain's CDR3 is CAISEKTGQETQYF. The CDR3 DNA is TGTGCCATCAGTGAGAAGACAGGCCAAGAGACCCAGTACTTC.

In DNA form, the CDR3 reads TGCGCCAGCAGCTGGGGGACTAGCGGGGGCTTTCAGGCAGATACGCAGTATTTT. It specifies CASSWGTSGGFQADTQYF. This sequence joins TRBV5-1 and TRBJ2-3; 14 bases agree with TRBD2. The V and J ends lost 3 bases and 4 bases, in that order; junction bases with no gene match: 10. The CDR3 contains 18 residues. Germline V gene lookup returns CDR1 SGHRS and CDR2 YFSETQ.

This clonotype has just a few counts. The chain carries TRBV10-3 and TRBJ1-2, with D tentatively TRBD1 (5 bases). CDR3 length: 17 amino acids. V was shortened by 0 bases and J by 4 bases, with 18 bases between the two germline ends. The V gene's germline CDR1 is ENHRY and CDR2 SYGVKD. The CDR3 protein is CAISESAGVEGTYGYTF. CDR3 sequence (DNA): TGTGCCATCAGTGAGTCTGCTGGAGTGGAGGGGACCTATGGCTACACCTTC.

The genes are TRBV4-2 and TRBJ1-1, with 7 bases aligning to TRBD1. Germline V gives CDR1 LGHNA, CDR2 YNFKEQ. CDR3 size: 16 residues. The V and J ends lost 0 bases and 6 bases, in that order; junction bases with no gene match: 10. The CDR3 DNA follows: TGTGCCAGCAGCCAAGATAAGAGACAGGGAGTGCCTGAAGCTTTCTTT. This encodes CASSQDKRQGVPEAFF.

This clonotype has only a few counts. The chain carries TRBV4-3 and TRBJ2-4, with no clear D. V lost 0 bases and J 1 base, leaving 13 bases between the germline ends. There are 17 residues in the CDR3. Germline loops: CDR1 LGHNA, CDR2 YSLEER. The CDR3: CASSQECADSAKNIQYF. The CDR3 DNA reads as TGCGCCAGCAGCCAAGAGTGTGCCGATAGCGCCAAAAACATTCAGTACTTC.

This clonotype was recorded many times. The rearrangement links TRBV29-1 to TRBJ1-4; TRBD1 might be the D (6 bases). The germline V gene has CDR1 SQVTM and CDR2 ANQGSEA. This CDR3 is 12 amino acids long. The V gene lost 7 bases and the J gene lost 6 bases, with 12 bases spanning the gap. This CDR3 reads CSAETGDEKLFF. The CDR3 coding sequence is TGCAGCGCCGAGACAGGTGATGAAAAACTGTTTTTT.

This chain uses TRBV7-2 with TRBJ2-7; 9 bases align to TRBD1. The CDR3 is made up of 15 amino acids. The germline CDR1 and CDR2 sequences are SGHTA and FQGNSA. The V segment lost 4 bases and the J segment 3 bases; nucleotides outside the gene matches: 7. The CDR3 spells CASSSGQGAYYEQYF. CDR3 bases: TGTGCCAGCAGCTCGGGACAGGGCGCTTACTACGAGCAGTACTTC.

This clonotype was seen many times. CDR3 bases: TGTGCCAGCACCCTGGGACCTCCTGGCAATCAGCCCCAGCATTTT. The encoded protein is CASTLGPPGNQPQHF. The V and J genes are TRBV6-1 and TRBJ1-5, with a possible D match to TRBD1 (5 bases). The CDR3 spans 15 residues. Germline V gives CDR1 MNHNS, CDR2 SASEGT. Trimming shortened V by 7 bases and J by 2 bases, and 15 bases separated the two germline ends.

There are a few counts of this clonotype. The gene calls are TRBV27 and TRBJ1-2; the match to TRBD1 covers 7 bases. The germline V gene encodes CDR1 MNHEY and CDR2 SMNVEV (reference sequence). The trim removed 4 bases at V and 1 base at J, leaving 0 bases unmatched. This CDR3 is built from 13 residues. The chain's CDR3 is CASSWDSNYGYTF. In DNA, the CDR3 is TGTGCCAGCAGTTGGGACAGTAACTATGGCTACACCTTC.

This clonotype was seen at least ten times. The chain combines TRBV27 with TRBJ1-5, with D unresolved. Trimming shortened V by 1 base and J by 10 bases, and 14 bases separated the two germline ends. The CDR3 is 14 amino acids. Per the germline V gene, CDR1 is MNHEY and CDR2 is SMNVEV (reference sequence). CDR3 DNA: TGTGCCAGCAGTTTATGGGCCCATACCAGCCCCCAGCATTTT. It yields the protein CASSLWAHTSPQHF.

Comments on this clonotype: A much larger clone differs from this one at a single base, so this may be a read error. This chain links TRBV20-1 with TRBJ2-5, with 11 positions matching TRBD2. CDR1 and CDR2 (germline): DFQATT, SNEGSKA (reference sequence). The CDR3 sequence is 16 residues long. CDR3 DNA sequence: TGCAGTGCCATAAGCCAGAGGCTAGCGGGAGGAGAGACCGAGTACTTC. Translating gives CSAISQRLAGGETEYF.